This T cell receptor (beta chain) stems from a study of neurological immune-mediated disorders. CDR3 size: 16 residues. Germline CDR1 and CDR2: SGHDT and YYEEEE. This clonotype was observed many times. Its specificity is not known. One end of the junction fails to match germline, which may point to a read error. Whole-study findings and limits: No CDR3 amino acid sequences recurred among expanded clones across subjects, suggesting private repertoires in all groups. The level of TCR clonal expansion was highest in patients with HTLV-1-associated myelopathy and lowest in multiple sclerosis, where it fell below the level seen in healthy controls.

Synthesis of cDNA was performed by 5'RACE using 10-nucleotide random UMIs. Using its own MiXCR run on the 5' RACE reads, TCRdb lists one record per CDR3 protein. This sample has around 25,000 distinct CDR3 sequences, with around 15% found just once. Unsorted libraries came from 2 million PBMCs stored at -80 °C. The chain is built from TRBV5-6 and TRBJ2-1; either TRBD1 or TRBD2 may fit D (5 bases each). Sequenced sample: PBMCs. The sequence came from a woman aged 40 to 50 with HTLV-1-associated myelopathy (HAM/TSP). The CDR3 reads CASNLVSSYMGDEQFF. In nucleotides, the CDR3 is TGTGCCAGCAACTTGGTGAGCTCGTATATGGGGGATGAGCAGTTCTTC.